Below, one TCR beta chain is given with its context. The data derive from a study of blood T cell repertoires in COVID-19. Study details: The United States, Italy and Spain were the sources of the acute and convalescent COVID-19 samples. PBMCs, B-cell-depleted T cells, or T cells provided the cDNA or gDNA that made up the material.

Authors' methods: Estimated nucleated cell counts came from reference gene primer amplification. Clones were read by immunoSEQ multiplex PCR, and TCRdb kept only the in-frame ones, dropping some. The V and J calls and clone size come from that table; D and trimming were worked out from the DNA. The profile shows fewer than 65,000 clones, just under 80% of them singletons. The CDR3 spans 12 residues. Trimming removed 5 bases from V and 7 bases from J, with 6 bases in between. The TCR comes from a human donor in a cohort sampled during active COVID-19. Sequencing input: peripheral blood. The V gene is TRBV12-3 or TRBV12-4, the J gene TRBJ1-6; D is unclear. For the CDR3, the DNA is TGTGCCAGCAGTCCCTCCAATTCACCCCTCCACTTT. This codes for CASSPSNSPLHF.